The clone carrying this T cell receptor (beta chain) was detected once. Measured with immunoSEQ multiplex PCR; TCRdb has only the in-frame clones, and not every one. The sample carries 30,000 or so clones, 80% to 85% recorded once. The germline V gene has CDR1 GTSNPN and CDR2 SVGIG (reference sequence). The CDR3 consists of 17 residues. The V gene lost 0 bases and the J gene lost 5 bases, with 17 bases spanning the gap. The record originates from a study of T cell repertoires in ileal Crohn's disease. The sequence was collected from an adult with Crohn's disease. Sequencing input: ileal tissue. This rearrangement joins TRBV30 to TRBJ1-6; weak D call: TRBD1 (6 bases). The CDR3 loop reads CAWSVFAVGTNNSPLHF. In DNA, the CDR3 is TGTGCCTGGAGTGTATTCGCGGTAGGGACAAATAATTCACCCCTCCACTTT.